The rows below give T cell receptor beta chains drawn from one sample of a study of shared clonotypes between healthy human individuals. Measured with immunoSEQ multiplex PCR; TCRdb has only the in-frame clones, and not every one. The sample shows millions of clones, 93% of them seen only once. Sequencing input: naive CD8+ T cells from PBMCs. The receptors were sampled from a man aged 18 to 35 in good health. Some clones in this sample may be carry-over from other donors' samples. Both conserved end residues are part of each CDR3. The D gene is left open where the match is weak. Clone size is given for some rows only: seen once, a few or many times, or a class if the clone is expanded.

cdr3_aa: CASREGGHEQYF
cdr3_nt: TGTGCCAGTAGGGAGGGGGGTCACGAGCAGTACTTC
d_call: NA
v_call: TRBV27
j_call: TRBJ2-7
clone_size: once

cdr3_aa: CASSFGLAGEGTDTQYF
cdr3_nt: TGTGCCAGCAGTTTTGGCTTAGCAGGTGAGGGGACAGATACGCAGTATTTT
d_call: NA
v_call: TRBV28
j_call: TRBJ2-3
clone_size: NA

cdr3_aa: CASSSQGRELFF
cdr3_nt: TGTGCCAGTAGTTCCCAGGGTCGGGAGCTGTTTTTT
d_call: NA
v_call: TRBV19
j_call: TRBJ2-2
clone_size: NA

cdr3_aa: CASGPNNLGRDTEAFF
cdr3_nt: TGTGCCAGCGGACCCAATAACCTGGGGCGGGACACTGAAGCTTTCTTT
d_call: NA
v_call: TRBV9
j_call: TRBJ1-1
clone_size: NA

cdr3_aa: CASSQGTSGKETQYF
cdr3_nt: TGCGCCAGCAGCCAAGGGACTAGCGGGAAGGAGACCCAGTACTTC
d_call: TRBD2
v_call: TRBV4-3
j_call: TRBJ2-5
clone_size: NA

cdr3_aa: CASSLGGISGELFF
cdr3_nt: TGTGCCAGCAGCTTGGGCGGGATTTCCGGGGAGCTGTTTTTT
d_call: NA
v_call: TRBV5-4
j_call: TRBJ2-2
clone_size: NA

cdr3_aa: CASSLPHPTDTQYF
cdr3_nt: TGTGCCAGCAGCTTACCCCACCCCACAGATACGCAGTATTTT
d_call: NA
v_call: TRBV11-2
j_call: TRBJ2-3
clone_size: NA

cdr3_aa: CSVPEGYEQYF
cdr3_nt: TGCAGCGTCCCGGAGGGCTACGAGCAGTACTTC
d_call: NA
v_call: TRBV29-1
j_call: TRBJ2-7
clone_size: once

cdr3_aa: CASSVASGYSYEQYF
cdr3_nt: TGTGCCAGCAGTGTCGCTTCAGGGTACTCCTACGAGCAGTACTTC
d_call: NA
v_call: TRBV6-4
j_call: TRBJ2-7
clone_size: NA

cdr3_aa: CASSYSSGDGETQYF
cdr3_nt: TGTGCCAGCAGTTACTCGTCAGGGGATGGAGAGACCCAGTACTTC
d_call: NA
v_call: TRBV6-6
j_call: TRBJ2-5
clone_size: NA

cdr3_aa: CASSASGTSGYNEQFF
cdr3_nt: TGTGCCAGCAGCGCCTCCGGGACTAGCGGGTACAATGAGCAGTTCTTC
d_call: TRBD2
v_call: TRBV9
j_call: TRBJ2-1
clone_size: NA

cdr3_aa: CASSQSPLAGDNEQYF
cdr3_nt: TGTGCCAGCAGCCAATCCCCGCTAGCGGGAGACAACGAGCAGTACTTC
d_call: TRBD2
v_call: TRBV7-9
j_call: TRBJ2-7
clone_size: NA

cdr3_aa: CAISEDSGSVNTGELFF
cdr3_nt: TGTGCCATCAGTGAAGATAGCGGGAGCGTTAACACCGGGGAGCTGTTTTTT
d_call: TRBD2
v_call: TRBV10-3
j_call: TRBJ2-2
clone_size: NA

cdr3_aa: CASSAAGTGDYEQYF
cdr3_nt: TGTGCCAGCAGCGCCGCCGGGACAGGGGACTACGAGCAGTACTTC
d_call: TRBD1
v_call: TRBV9
j_call: TRBJ2-7
clone_size: NA

cdr3_aa: CASAGAGGWEGDTQYF
cdr3_nt: TGTGCCAGCGCCGGGGCCGGCGGGTGGGAGGGAGATACGCAGTATTTT
d_call: TRBD2
v_call: TRBV19
j_call: TRBJ2-3
clone_size: NA

cdr3_aa: CASSGRTSGAGELFF
cdr3_nt: TGTGCCAGCAGCGGTCGGACTAGCGGGGCCGGGGAGCTGTTTTTT
d_call: TRBD2
v_call: TRBV7-9
j_call: TRBJ2-2
clone_size: NA

cdr3_aa: CASSETYGLAGGRFYNEQFF
cdr3_nt: TGTGCCAGCTCCGAAACCTACGGACTAGCGGGAGGCCGCTTCTACAATGAGCAGTTCTTC
d_call: TRBD2
v_call: TRBV18
j_call: TRBJ2-1
clone_size: NA

cdr3_aa: CATRGHESVDTQYF
cdr3_nt: TGTGCCACGCGTGGTCATGAGAGTGTGGATACGCAGTATTTT
d_call: NA
v_call: TRBV7-3
j_call: TRBJ2-3
clone_size: NA

cdr3_aa: CASRPGGFYEQYF
cdr3_nt: TGTGCCAGCCGCCCAGGGGGCTTCTACGAGCAGTACTTC
d_call: TRBD1
v_call: TRBV28
j_call: TRBJ2-7
clone_size: NA

cdr3_aa: CASSYSTEAMNTEAFF
cdr3_nt: TGTGCCAGCAGTTACTCGACAGAGGCGATGAACACTGAAGCTTTCTTT
d_call: NA
v_call: TRBV6-5
j_call: TRBJ1-1
clone_size: NA

cdr3_aa: CASSSGYEQYF
cdr3_nt: TGTGCCAGCAGCTCCGGCTACGAGCAGTACTTC
d_call: NA
v_call: TRBV11-2
j_call: TRBJ2-7
clone_size: NA

cdr3_aa: CASSGEGVEQYF
cdr3_nt: TGCGCCAGCAGCGGAGAGGGGGTCGAGCAGTACTTC
d_call: NA
v_call: TRBV5-1
j_call: TRBJ2-7
clone_size: NA

cdr3_aa: CASSLAGEGSGNTIYF
cdr3_nt: TGTGCCAGCAGTTTAGCCGGGGAAGGATCTGGAAACACCATATATTTT
d_call: NA
v_call: TRBV28
j_call: TRBJ1-3
clone_size: once

cdr3_aa: CASSLAQGETQYF
cdr3_nt: TGTGCCAGCAGCTTAGCTCAGGGAGAGACCCAGTACTTC
d_call: NA
v_call: TRBV7-7
j_call: TRBJ2-5
clone_size: NA

cdr3_aa: CASSYSRGTSTDTQYF
cdr3_nt: TGTGCCAGCAGTTACTCGAGAGGGACTAGCACAGATACGCAGTATTTT
d_call: NA
v_call: TRBV6-5
j_call: TRBJ2-3
clone_size: NA

cdr3_aa: CASSIAGYNEQFF
cdr3_nt: TGTGCCAGTAGTATAGCAGGGTACAATGAGCAGTTCTTC
d_call: NA
v_call: TRBV19
j_call: TRBJ2-1
clone_size: NA

cdr3_aa: CASSQEQGATNEKLFF
cdr3_nt: TGCGCCAGCAGCCAAGAGCAGGGGGCTACTAATGAAAAACTGTTTTTT
d_call: TRBD1
v_call: TRBV4-1
j_call: TRBJ1-4
clone_size: NA

cdr3_aa: CASSPTSGRAHEQFF
cdr3_nt: TGTGCCAGCAGTCCAACTAGCGGGAGGGCACATGAGCAGTTCTTC
d_call: TRBD2
v_call: TRBV5-6
j_call: TRBJ2-1
clone_size: NA

cdr3_aa: CASSFDPSPEYF
cdr3_nt: TGTGCCAGCAGCTTTGACCCCTCTCCAGAGTACTTC
d_call: NA
v_call: TRBV6-1
j_call: TRBJ2-7
clone_size: NA

cdr3_aa: CSVERRGETQYF
cdr3_nt: TGCAGCGTTGAGCGTCGGGGGGAGACCCAGTACTTC
d_call: NA
v_call: TRBV29-1
j_call: TRBJ2-5
clone_size: once

cdr3_aa: CASKSLALRNEQFF
cdr3_nt: TGCGCCAGCAAATCACTAGCCTTGCGCAATGAGCAGTTCTTC
d_call: NA
v_call: TRBV4-1
j_call: TRBJ2-1
clone_size: NA

cdr3_aa: CASSLRNRGGNVLTF
cdr3_nt: TGTGCCAGCAGCTTAAGGAACAGAGGTGGCAACGTCCTGACTTTC
d_call: NA
v_call: TRBV7-2
j_call: TRBJ2-6
clone_size: NA

cdr3_aa: CASSALGGSSYNEQFF
cdr3_nt: TGTGCCAGCAGCGCCCTCGGCGGTAGCTCCTACAATGAGCAGTTCTTC
d_call: NA
v_call: TRBV6-4
j_call: TRBJ2-1
clone_size: NA

cdr3_aa: CASQPSISGNTIYF
cdr3_nt: TGCGCCAGCCAACCTTCAATCTCTGGAAACACCATATATTTT
d_call: NA
v_call: TRBV5-1
j_call: TRBJ1-3
clone_size: NA

cdr3_aa: CASSVAVGGGYEQYF
cdr3_nt: TGTGCCAGCAGCGTAGCAGTCGGTGGCGGTTACGAGCAGTACTTC
d_call: NA
v_call: TRBV9
j_call: TRBJ2-7
clone_size: NA

cdr3_aa: CASSLLGGNQPQHF
cdr3_nt: TGTGCCAGCAGTTTACTTGGAGGCAATCAGCCCCAGCATTTT
d_call: NA
v_call: TRBV27
j_call: TRBJ1-5
clone_size: NA

cdr3_aa: CASSPTGLGNQPQHF
cdr3_nt: TGTGCCAGCAGCCCCACAGGGTTAGGCAATCAGCCCCAGCATTTT
d_call: NA
v_call: TRBV27
j_call: TRBJ1-5
clone_size: NA

cdr3_aa: CASRDRLRTLTQYF
cdr3_nt: TGTGCCAGCAGGGACAGGCTACGAACTCTAACGCAGTATTTT
d_call: TRBD1
v_call: TRBV28
j_call: TRBJ2-3
clone_size: once

cdr3_aa: CASRSAGRNQPQHF
cdr3_nt: TGTGCCAGCAGGTCGGCAGGGCGCAATCAGCCCCAGCATTTT
d_call: NA
v_call: TRBV6-1
j_call: TRBJ1-5
clone_size: NA

cdr3_aa: CASSFSQGEYTGELFF
cdr3_nt: TGTGCCAGCAGTTTCTCACAGGGGGAGTACACCGGGGAGCTGTTTTTT
d_call: TRBD1
v_call: TRBV27
j_call: TRBJ2-2
clone_size: NA

cdr3_aa: CASSVEGDRGYEQYF
cdr3_nt: TGTGCCAGCAGCGTAGAGGGGGACAGGGGCTACGAGCAGTACTTC
d_call: TRBD1
v_call: TRBV9
j_call: TRBJ2-7
clone_size: NA

cdr3_aa: CASRAGGGAEAFF
cdr3_nt: TGTGCCAGCAGGGCAGGGGGGGGTGCCGAAGCTTTCTTT
d_call: TRBD1
v_call: TRBV11-1
j_call: TRBJ1-1
clone_size: NA

cdr3_aa: CASSLLRGRHTGELFF
cdr3_nt: TGTGCCAGCAGTCTTTTGAGGGGGCGACACACCGGGGAGCTGTTTTTT
d_call: TRBD1
v_call: TRBV27
j_call: TRBJ2-2
clone_size: NA

cdr3_aa: CASSSGQGESYGYTF
cdr3_nt: TGTGCCAGTAGTTCCGGACAGGGGGAAAGCTATGGCTACACCTTC
d_call: TRBD1
v_call: TRBV19
j_call: TRBJ1-2
clone_size: NA

cdr3_aa: CSVGLAGGGPLETQYF
cdr3_nt: TGCAGCGTGGGATTAGCGGGAGGAGGCCCTTTAGAGACCCAGTACTTC
d_call: TRBD2
v_call: TRBV29-1
j_call: TRBJ2-5
clone_size: NA